This record concerns one T cell receptor beta chain sequence. Only a few counts were recorded for this clonotype. The clone's antigen remains unknown. The input lacks base qualities; no much larger clone sits a single base away. This specimen belongs to a study of T-cell memory formation after mild COVID-19 (TCRdb year 2021). Looking at the study overall: TCR sequence clusters from the two donors were found to be largely donor specific. In a couple of donors, T-cell clones that expanded and contracted after mild COVID-19 were followed by sequencing TCRalpha and TCRbeta repertoires longitudinally. Two young, previously healthy adult volunteers, one female and one male, were included in the cohort.

Ficoll-Paque density gradient centrifugation was the method used to isolate PBMCs. The run used an Illumina NovaSeq 6000. cDNA libraries for TCRalpha and TCRbeta were prepared by 5'RACE using constant-segment primers, with sample barcodes and unique molecular identifiers added. Trizol reagent was used to extract RNA from every sample. Libraries were amplified in two PCR steps, with a second sample barcode and Illumina TruSeq adapters added in the second step. The libraries were sequenced on an Illumina NovaSeq using 2 x 150 bp paired-end reads. The original methods were these. Reads were demultiplexed and collapsed into UMI-guided consensus sequences with migec v1.2.7. Using mixcr v2.1.11, the UMI consensuses were aligned to TRA and TRB V and J templates and assembled into clonotypes. Clonotypes were classified as expanded or contracted when called significant by both edgeR and NoisET, with noise models trained on biological replicates. For edgeR calls, a false discovery rate-adjusted p below 0.01 and a log2 fold-change threshold of 1 were applied. As an exploratory analysis of dynamics, max-normalized trajectories of the 1000 most abundant clonotypes were examined by PCA with hierarchical clustering. Separately sequenced CD4+ and CD8+ repertoires were used to assign a CD4 or CD8 phenotype to each responding clone. In-frame beta chains were kept once TCRdb had trimmed the public reads at Q25 with fastp and called clones with MiXCR. Each entry is one CDR3 protein sequence, shown with its most common DNA and genes. TCRdb, rather than the study authors, made the V and J calls. The table for this sample lists around 250,000 distinct CDR3 sequences; 8% to 10% of them were counted only once. The ten largest clones add up to under 25% of the sample.

What the study reported, not specific to this receptor: Contracting CD4+ clones appeared mostly in the CM and EM memory subsets, whereas CD8+ clones were enriched in EMRA. Some responding clones were detected in pre-infection memory, which suggested that pre-existing cross-reactive memory T cells had joined the SARS-CoV-2 response. Only two mild cases were covered by the study, and larger cohorts that include severe cases with pre-infection samples were considered necessary. Clones contracting from day 15 to 85 had balanced CD4/CD8 phenotypes, while a second wave expanding from day 15 to 37 was biased towards CD4+. The second-wave clones that peaked on day 37 were not confirmed to be SARS-CoV-2 specific.

What was sequenced was PBMCs or a T cell subset sorted from them (not recorded which). This TCR came from a man aged 18 to 35 who had mild COVID-19 (a few samples of this study predate the infection). The sample titles of this study are shuffled in the database, so cell type and time point are left out; the donor was told from shared clones.

The bases are TGTGCCAGCAGAAACAGGGTGAAAAAACTGTTTTTT. This sequence encodes CASRNRVKKLFF. The rearrangement joined TRBV28 to TRBJ1-4; perhaps TRBD1 is the D gene, with 6 bases matching. V loses 6 bases, J loses 9 bases, and the germline ends lie 11 bases apart. Including cysteine and phenylalanine, the CDR3 has 12 amino acids. Left in the record is the CDR3 DNA by itself, 36 bases read in frame from the first base. Looking up the germline V gene yields CDR1 MDHEN and CDR2 SYDVKM.